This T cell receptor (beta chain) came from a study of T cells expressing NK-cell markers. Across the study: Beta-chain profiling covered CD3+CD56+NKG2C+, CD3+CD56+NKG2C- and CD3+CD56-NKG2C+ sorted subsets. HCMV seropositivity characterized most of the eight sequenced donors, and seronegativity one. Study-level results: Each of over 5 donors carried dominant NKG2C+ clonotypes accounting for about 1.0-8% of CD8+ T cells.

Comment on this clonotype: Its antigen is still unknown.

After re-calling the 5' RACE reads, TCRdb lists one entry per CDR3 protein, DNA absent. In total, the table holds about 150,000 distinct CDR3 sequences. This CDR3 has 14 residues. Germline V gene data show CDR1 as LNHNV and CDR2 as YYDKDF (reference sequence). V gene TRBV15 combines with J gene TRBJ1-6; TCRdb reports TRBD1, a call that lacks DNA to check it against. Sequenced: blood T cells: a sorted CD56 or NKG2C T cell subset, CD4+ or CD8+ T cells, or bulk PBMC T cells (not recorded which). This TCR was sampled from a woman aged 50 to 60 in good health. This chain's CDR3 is CATTTGGALSPLHF.